The source of this TCR beta chain is a study of blood T cell repertoires in COVID-19. Overall study context: Material from acute and convalescent COVID-19 was sourced from the United States, Italy and Spain.

Between the trimmed V and J ends, which lost 5 bases and 4 bases, there was a span of 12 bases. CDR1 is SNHLY and CDR2 is FYNNEI in the germline V gene. This CDR3 has 14 residues. As handled by the study authors: It was from reference gene primer amplification that nucleated cell counts were estimated. Only in-frame clones appear in the TCRdb table, and some are missing; sequencing was by immunoSEQ multiplex PCR. V, J and clone size were drawn from that table, and D and trimming were deduced from the DNA. The sample records fewer than 120,000 clones, 87% being singletons. Source material: peripheral blood. The TCR sequence derives from a human donor in a cohort sampled during active COVID-19. This chain uses TRBV2 with TRBJ1-3; D unclear. This CDR3 reads CASSRGGMGNTIYF. The CDR3 DNA sequence: TGTGCCAGCAGTCGGGGAGGAATGGGAAACACCATATATTTT.